These 12 T cell receptor beta chains share one sample of origin, sequenced in a study of blood T cell repertoires in COVID-19. Sequencing used immunoSEQ multiplex PCR; TCRdb keeps in-frame clones, though not all of them. The data contain roughly 76,000 clones, around 93% of them seen just once; the ten biggest clones take up 4.5% to 5.5%. The sample consisted of peripheral blood. These receptors originate from a woman aged 55 to 70 with active COVID-19.

The chain has TRBV27 and TRBJ2-3, with 7 bases aligning to TRBD1. CDR3 size: 17 residues. Per the germline V gene, CDR1 is MNHEY and CDR2 is SMNVEV (reference sequence). With V trimmed by 2 bases and J by 2 bases, 10 bases remained unmatched. In nucleotides, the CDR3 is TGTGCCAGCAGTTTAGACCAGGGGGATTGGAACACAGATACGCAGTATTTT. This translates into CASSLDQGDWNTDTQYF.

J is TRBJ2-1 and V is TRBV19; D is possibly TRBD1 (5 bases). The CDR3 spans 16 residues. CDR1 LNHDA and CDR2 SQIVND come from the germline V gene (reference sequence). The V end was cut by 8 bases, the J end by 2 bases, with 19 bases between. CDR3 in amino acids: CASGSLRASTYNEQFF. The CDR3 DNA reads as TGTGCCAGTGGCTCCCTCAGGGCGTCGACCTACAATGAGCAGTTCTTC.

The chain employs TRBV15 and TRBJ2-1; D call uncertain. The V gene's germline CDR1 is LNHNV and CDR2 YYDKDF (reference sequence). This CDR3 spans 13 amino acids. V was pared by 0 bases and J by 5 bases, with 5 bases between. The CDR3 reads CATSRDNNNEQFF. DNA of the CDR3: TGTGCCACCAGCAGAGATAACAACAATGAGCAGTTCTTC.

V gene TRBV6-4 combines with J gene TRBJ2-3; TRBD2 might be the D (6 bases). The CDR3 spans 14 residues. Trimming removed 8 bases at V and 3 bases at J, with 15 bases between. CDR1 and CDR2 (germline): MRHNA, SNTAGT. The CDR3 nucleotides are TGTGCCAGCGGAACCGGGACTTCGACAGATACGCAGTATTTT. This sequence encodes CASGTGTSTDTQYF.

This clone was counted once. The chain combines TRBV3-1 (or the pseudogene TRBV3-2) with TRBJ2-3; TRBD2 matches 7 bases. The length of the CDR3 is 16 residues. The V segment lost 3 bases and the J segment 4 bases; nucleotides outside the gene matches: 10. The germline CDR1 and CDR2 sequences are LGHDT and YNNKEL (reference sequence). CDR3 sequence reads: CASSHRWEGPADTQYF. DNA of the CDR3: TGTGCCAGCAGCCATCGGTGGGAGGGCCCTGCAGATACGCAGTATTTT.

The rearrangement links TRBV3-1 (or the pseudogene TRBV3-2) to TRBJ1-6; D remains ambiguous. This CDR3 has 13 residues. Trimming shortened V by 3 bases and J by 9 bases, and 9 bases separated the two germline ends. CDR1 LGHDT and CDR2 YNNKEL come from the germline V gene (reference sequence). DNA for the CDR3: TGTGCCAGCAGCCACGGTTCGGGTTCACCCCTCCACTTT. Encoded protein: CASSHGSGSPLHF.

The chain carries TRBV19 and TRBJ2-2, with a weak D call TRBD2 (6 bases). Trimming shortened V by 6 bases and J by 6 bases, and 11 bases separated the two germline ends. Germline lookup yields CDR1 LNHDA and CDR2 SQIVND (reference sequence). The CDR3 has 13 residues. The CDR3: CASRRDPAGELFF. The CDR3 coding sequence is TGTGCCAGTAGGCGGGACCCCGCCGGGGAGCTGTTTTTT.

The CDR3: CAWSERPPLRPGELFF. The CDR3 coding sequence is TGTGCCTGGAGCGAACGTCCCCCACTACGACCCGGGGAGCTGTTTTTT. This rearrangement joins TRBV30 to TRBJ2-2; D uncertain. The germline CDR1 and CDR2 sequences are GTSNPN and SVGIG (reference sequence). Trimming took off 3 bases at V and 6 bases at J, with 20 bases between the two ends. CDR3 length: 16 residues.

V gene TRBV18 combines with J gene TRBJ2-7; 11 bases are a match to TRBD2. Germline values: CDR1 KGHSH, CDR2 LQKENI. CDR3 length: 15 amino acids. With V trimmed by 4 bases and J by 3 bases, 5 bases remained unmatched. The CDR3 is CASSHSSGRLYEQYF. The CDR3 DNA reads as TGTGCCAGCTCACACTCTAGCGGGAGGCTCTACGAGCAGTACTTC.

The rearrangement joins TRBV18 to TRBJ2-5; the D gene is possibly TRBD1 (5 bases). Germline CDR1 KGHSH, CDR2 LQKENI. The CDR3 runs to 14 residues. Between the trimmed V and J ends, which lost 0 bases and 4 bases, there was a span of 9 bases. CDR3 in DNA: TGTGCCAGCTCACCACCCGGCAGGGCAGAGACCCAGTACTTC. Protein product: CASSPPGRAETQYF.

This chain joins TRBV6-5 and TRBJ1-5; the D is unclear. The CDR3 is 14 amino acids. CDR1 MNHEY and CDR2 SVGAGI come from the germline V gene. Trimming took off 7 bases at V and 0 bases at J, with 10 bases between the two ends. As DNA, the CDR3 is TGTGCCAGCACAAGCTTCTATAGCAATCAGCCCCAGCATTTT. Its protein is CASTSFYSNQPQHF.

The chain carries TRBV6-5 and TRBJ1-2; D gene ambiguous. The CDR3 consists of 13 residues. CDR1 MNHEY and CDR2 SVGAGI come from the germline V gene. V was trimmed by 7 bases and J by 8 bases, leaving 17 bases between them. In DNA, the CDR3 is TGTGCCAGCACCTACCGTCCCGCCGAGGGCTACACCTTC. It translates to CASTYRPAEGYTF.